What follows describes a single T cell receptor (beta chain). The antigen is undetermined. V gave up 5 bases and J gave up 8 bases; unmatched junction bases: 18. The CDR3 extends over 16 amino acids. Germline CDR1 and CDR2: SQVTM and ANQGSEA. A modified ARM-PCR protocol with three rounds of nested PCR amplified TCRbeta. Each CDR3 protein gets one entry after TCRdb re-called the multiplex PCR reads with MiXCR. The sample contains roughly 220,000 distinct CDR3 sequences, 71% of which appear only once. No cell sorting was done before RNA was extracted from the tissue. Chemotherapy-naive patients with new lung cancer underwent thoracic surgery in China, August–November 2014. This sample was taken from a study of tumor and adjacent non-tumor tissue in lung cancer. The study, taken as a whole, reports: Compared with tumor, normal lung showed significantly lower TCR diversity.

The source material was lung tumor tissue. This rearrangement joins TRBV29-1 to TRBJ2-7; 10 bases agree with TRBD1. The source of this sequence is a man between 60 and 75 years old with non-small cell lung cancer. This chain's CDR3 is CSVQIRTGGEQDKQYF. The CDR3 nucleotides are TGCAGCGTTCAAATCCGGACAGGGGGTGAACAAGACAAGCAGTACTTC.